The TCR beta chain described here comes from a study of shared clonotypes between healthy human individuals. Broader study findings: A handful of donors shared around 5.2% of their naive CD4 clonotypes.

A CD45RA+ naive subset and a CD45RA-negative memory subset were split from CD4+ cells. This table comes from immunoSEQ multiplex PCR, and its TCRdb copy is limited to in-frame clones, with some not included. The sample has approximately 2,000,000 clones; just under 95% are singletons. This clone was seen a few times. Its matching antigen is unknown. The CDR3 is 15 amino acids. The germline V gene encodes CDR1 SGDLS and CDR2 YYNGEE. Trimming removed 0 bases at V and 7 bases at J, with 14 bases between. Sample: naive CD4+ T cells from PBMCs. Subset defined: CD45RA+ positively selected. The chain is built from TRBV9 and TRBJ1-5, with D maybe TRBD1 (6 bases). This TCR derives from a man between 18 and 29 years old in good health. Some clones in this sample may be carry-over from other donors' samples. CDR3 residues: CASSVGTAEGQPQHF. Written as DNA, the CDR3 is TGTGCCAGCAGCGTAGGGACAGCTGAAGGGCAGCCCCAGCATTTT.